The 30 T cell receptor beta chains below were found in one sample sequenced in a study of OX40 agonist ivuxolimab in advanced cancers. TCRdb's copy holds only in-frame clones and misses some; the assay was immunoSEQ multiplex PCR. The table records about 120,000 clones, over 75% of them present only once. The specimen was CD4+ or CD8+ T cells sorted from blood, collected in a trial of the OX40 agonist ivuxolimab. The receptors were sampled from an adult with an advanced solid tumor such as melanoma, head and neck, liver or kidney cancer.

This chain uses TRBV30 with TRBJ1-3; no clear D. Germline values: CDR1 GTSNPN, CDR2 SVGIG (reference sequence). The CDR3 loop spans 13 amino acids. V was trimmed by 2 bases and J by 0 bases, leaving 5 bases between them. The CDR3 sequence: CAWSSGSGNTIYF. For the CDR3, the DNA is TGTGCCTGGAGTTCCGGCTCTGGAAACACCATATATTTT.

The chain is built from TRBV28 and TRBJ1-2; perhaps TRBD1 as D (6 bases). This CDR3 spans 13 amino acids. V was clipped by 8 bases and J by 4 bases, with 14 bases between them. Germline V gene data show CDR1 as MDHEN and CDR2 as SYDVKM. The CDR3 coding sequence is TGTGCCAGCGTCAAGGGGGGTAGCTATGGCTACACCTTC. Its translation: CASVKGGSYGYTF.

This chain uses TRBV14 with TRBJ2-1; TRBD1 agrees at 8 bases. The CDR3 covers 16 residues. The junction had 12 bases not matched to a gene; V was cut back by 1 base and J by 10 bases. Germline assignment: CDR1 SGHDN and CDR2 FVKESK. In DNA form, the CDR3 reads TGTGCCAGCAGCCAAGCTCCCCCAGGGACAGGTGCCGAGCAGTTCTTC. Residues: CASSQAPPGTGAEQFF.

J is TRBJ2-3 and V is TRBV19; D is perhaps TRBD1 or TRBD2 (5 bases each). CDR3 length: 16 amino acids. Germline V gene data show CDR1 as LNHDA and CDR2 as SQIVND (reference sequence). The V end lost 5 bases, the J end lost 4 bases, and 19 bases lay between the germline ends. CDR3 coding DNA: TGTGCCAGTAGTGTACCGGGGCCTTCTTCCCCAGATACGCAGTATTTT. Translating gives CASSVPGPSSPDTQYF.

This rearrangement joins TRBV28 to TRBJ2-7; 7 bases are shared with TRBD2. CDR3 length equals 18 residues. Germline V CDR1 and CDR2: MDHEN, SYDVKM. With V trimmed by 3 bases and J by 6 bases, 20 bases remained unmatched. CDR3 loop: CASSFQSLAVTYDGEQYF. The CDR3, as DNA: TGTGCCAGCAGTTTCCAATCGCTAGCGGTTACCTACGATGGCGAGCAGTACTTC.

The CDR3 loop reads CASSGGQGGYGYTF. DNA of the CDR3: TGTGCCAGCAGCGGCGGACAGGGAGGCTATGGCTACACCTTC. This chain connects TRBV5-4 to TRBJ1-2; 8 bases fit TRBD1. The J segment lost 4 bases and the V segment lost 4 bases, leaving 6 bases of the junction unmatched. The germline CDR1 and CDR2 sequences are SGHNT and YYREEE (reference sequence). The CDR3 loop spans 14 amino acids.

The chain has TRBV18 and TRBJ2-2; the D gene is possibly TRBD1 (6 bases). V was trimmed by 6 bases and J by 3 bases, leaving 14 bases between them. Germline-derived CDR1 and CDR2 are KGHSH and LQKENI. This CDR3 contains 15 residues. This chain's CDR3 is CASSSARTDTGELFF. The CDR3, as DNA: TGTGCCAGCTCCTCCGCCAGGACAGACACCGGGGAGCTGTTTTTT.

This chain connects TRBV5-1 to TRBJ2-3; D is ambiguous. CDR3 length: 12 amino acids. Germline-derived CDR1 and CDR2 are SGHRS and YFSETQ. V lost 1 base and J lost 6, with 6 bases in between. The CDR3 DNA reads TGCGCCAGCAGCTTGAACTCCGATACGCAGTATTTT. Amino acid sequence: CASSLNSDTQYF.

The J gene is TRBJ2-7, the V gene TRBV5-6, with unresolved D. The CDR3 totals 13 residues. The V gene lost 4 bases and the J gene lost 4 bases, with 12 bases spanning the gap. Germline V gives CDR1 SGHDT, CDR2 YYEEEE. CDR3 in DNA: TGTGCCAGCAGCGGGAATTCCGGGTACGAGCAGTACTTC. Translated, it gives CASSGNSGYEQYF.

The J gene is TRBJ2-7, the V gene TRBV29-1; a possible D gene is TRBD2 (7 bases). Germline V gene sequence: CDR1 SQVTM, CDR2 ANQGSEA. CDR3 length: 13 amino acids. V dropped 7 bases and J dropped 2 bases, with 15 bases sitting between them. The chain's CDR3 is CSAPGEGAYEQYF. In DNA form, the CDR3 reads TGCAGCGCCCCTGGGGAGGGGGCCTACGAGCAGTACTTC.

V usage is TRBV4-3 and J usage is TRBJ1-2; 9 bases agree with TRBD1. The CDR3 is made up of 14 amino acids. Germline-derived CDR1 and CDR2 are LGHNA and YSLEER. With V trimmed by 4 bases and J by 5 bases, 5 bases remained unmatched. CDR3 in amino acids: CASSRDRVGYGYTF. In DNA, the CDR3 is TGCGCCAGCAGCCGGGACAGGGTCGGATATGGCTACACCTTC.

This clone was observed once. The gene calls are TRBV9 and TRBJ2-5; D ambiguous. Between the trimmed V and J ends, which lost 3 bases and 10 bases, there was a span of 22 bases. The germline gives CDR1 SGDLS, CDR2 YYNGEE. The CDR3 contains 15 residues. In DNA, the CDR3 is TGTGCCAGCAGCGCTATGCCGGGCCCCCAAGCCTTCCAGTACTTC. Protein: CASSAMPGPQAFQYF. The full variable domain, completed using reference TRBV9 and TRBJ2-5, is DSGVTQTPKHLITATGQRVTLRCSPRSGDLSVYWYQQSLDQGLQFLIQYYNGEERAKGNILERFSAQQFPDLHSELNLSSLELGDSALYFCASSAMPGPQAFQYFGPGTRLLVL.

This sequence joins TRBV9 and TRBJ2-5; the D is unclear. Germline lookup yields CDR1 SGDLS and CDR2 YYNGEE. CDR3 size: 15 residues. Deletions cut 3 bases from V and 4 bases from J, with 16 bases between. The CDR3, as DNA: TGTGCCAGCAGCGCCCAGATCCGGAAGGGAGAGACCCAGTACTTC. Its protein is CASSAQIRKGETQYF.

The rearrangement uses TRBV7-2 and TRBJ2-7, with D hard to call. Germline CDR1 is SGHTA and CDR2 is FQGNSA. Trimming shortened V by 0 bases and J by 5 bases, and 11 bases separated the two germline ends. CDR3 length equals 14 residues. CDR3 protein: CASSLAGWGNEQYF. The DNA of the CDR3 is TGTGCCAGCAGCTTAGCTGGCTGGGGTAACGAGCAGTACTTC. Complete variable domain (other parts from reference TRBV7-2 and TRBJ2-7): GAGVSQSPSNKVTEKGKDVELRCDPISGHTALYWYRQSLGQGLEFLIYFQGNSAPDKSGLPSDRFSAERTGGSVSTLTIQRTQQEDSAVYLCASSLAGWGNEQYFGPGTRLTVT.

The chain joins TRBV6-5 to TRBJ2-5, with a weak D call TRBD1 (5 bases). V was clipped by 2 bases and J by 5 bases, with 9 bases between them. Germline CDR1 MNHEY, CDR2 SVGAGI. The CDR3 spans 13 residues. The CDR3 region is CASSYPGMETQYF. The CDR3 DNA follows: TGTGCCAGCAGTTACCCAGGGATGGAGACCCAGTACTTC.

This rearrangement joins TRBV4-3 to TRBJ1-6; D gene unclear. The germline gives CDR1 LGHNA, CDR2 YSLEER. The CDR3 is 15 amino acids. V was clipped by 0 bases and J by 11 bases, with 14 bases between them. The CDR3 region has the DNA TGCGCCAGCAGCCAAGATCGCGCCGGGAGACCACCCCTCCACTTT. Translating it yields CASSQDRAGRPPLHF.

This chain uses TRBV5-4 with TRBJ1-1; D may be TRBD1 (5 bases). In germline, CDR1 is SGHNT, CDR2 YYREEE (reference sequence). This CDR3 comprises 13 residues. The ends were cut back, 4 bases at V and 3 bases at J, with 10 bases in the middle. In DNA, the CDR3 is TGTGCCAGCAGCCCCGACAGAGACACTGAAGCTTTCTTT. Translating it yields CASSPDRDTEAFF.

This chain links TRBV6-5 with TRBJ2-5; no clear D gene. V lost 5 bases to trimming and J lost 4 bases, with 5 bases between them. CDR1 MNHEY and CDR2 SVGAGI come from the germline V gene. CDR3 length: 11 amino acids. CDR3 protein: CASSPGETQYF. In DNA form, the CDR3 reads TGTGCCAGCAGTCCCGGAGAGACCCAGTACTTC.

The rearrangement uses TRBV29-1 and TRBJ2-2; maybe TRBD1 (5 bases). Trimming took off 3 bases at V and 2 bases at J, with 7 bases between the two ends. Germline CDR1 is SQVTM and CDR2 is ANQGSEA. The CDR3 covers 13 residues. The chain's CDR3 is CSVDQGNTGELFF. In DNA form, the CDR3 reads TGCAGCGTTGATCAGGGAAACACCGGGGAGCTGTTTTTT.

V and J are TRBV15 and TRBJ2-1; TRBD1 aligns across 11 bases. The CDR3 sequence is 15 residues long. CDR1 LNHNV and CDR2 YYDKDF come from the germline V gene (reference sequence). After removal of 1 base from V and 6 bases from J, the junction contained 2 bases not matched to a gene. CDR3: CATSRGGTGGNEQFF. CDR3 nucleotides: TGTGCCACCAGCAGAGGGGGGACAGGGGGCAATGAGCAGTTCTTC.

This clone came up once. The chain links TRBV28 to TRBJ2-2; D not certain. This CDR3 spans 14 amino acids. Germline CDR1 is MDHEN and CDR2 is SYDVKM. The V end was cut by 8 bases, the J end by 2 bases, with 12 bases between. The DNA for the CDR3 is TGTGCCAGCCTCCCGTCCTTAAACACCGGGGAGCTGTTTTTT. Amino acids: CASLPSLNTGELFF.

The rearrangement links TRBV6-1 to TRBJ2-7; TRBD1 is a possible D gene (5 bases). V was shortened by 6 bases and J by 3 bases, with 9 bases between the two germline ends. CDR1 MNHNS and CDR2 SASEGT come from the germline V gene. The CDR3 runs to 12 residues. CDR3 sequence: CASRDRNYEQYF. CDR3 DNA: TGTGCCAGCAGAGACAGAAACTACGAGCAGTACTTC.

The chain joins TRBV2 to TRBJ2-6; D perhaps matches TRBD1 (6 bases). The germline V and J ends were trimmed by 6 bases and 4 bases, with 13 bases remaining between them. Germline V gives CDR1 SNHLY, CDR2 FYNNEI. CDR3 length: 15 residues. The CDR3 sequence: CASRFTGTGANVLTF. The DNA of the CDR3 is TGTGCCAGCAGATTCACAGGGACCGGGGCCAACGTCCTGACTTTC.

The chain joins TRBV27 to TRBJ2-3; TRBD1 is a possible D gene (6 bases). CDR1 MNHEY and CDR2 SMNVEV come from the germline V gene (reference sequence). The CDR3 runs to 13 residues. Trimming cost V 8 bases and J 2 bases, with 11 bases left between them. CDR3 nucleotides: TGTGCCAGCGGGGACAATCCCACAGATACGCAGTATTTT. This translates into CASGDNPTDTQYF.

The CDR3 here is CATSREKNSYNEQFF. CDR3 DNA: TGTGCCACCAGCAGAGAAAAAAATTCCTACAATGAGCAGTTCTTC. The chain is built from TRBV15 and TRBJ2-1; D gene ambiguous. The CDR3 is 15 residues long. V gave up 0 bases and J gave up 1 base, with 7 bases separating them. Germline lookup yields CDR1 LNHNV and CDR2 YYDKDF (reference sequence).

The V and J genes are TRBV19 and TRBJ2-6, with D uncertain. The germline gives CDR1 LNHDA, CDR2 SQIVND (reference sequence). The CDR3 covers 14 residues. With 3 bases removed from V and 0 bases from J, the gap between germline ends came to 3 bases. DNA for the CDR3: TGTGCCAGTAGTATGCTCTCTGGGGCCAACGTCCTGACTTTC. This codes for CASSMLSGANVLTF.

The CDR3 nucleotides read TGTGCCAGCAGCCAAGTATCCTATGAAGCTTTCTTT. Protein sequence: CASSQVSYEAFF. The chain recombines TRBV14 with TRBJ1-1; D gene unclear. With 1 base removed from V and 7 bases from J, the gap between germline ends came to 7 bases. From germline, CDR1 is SGHDN and CDR2 FVKESK. The CDR3 runs to 12 residues.

This chain connects TRBV6-5 to TRBJ1-6; 10 bases align to TRBD1. The CDR3 runs to 15 residues. The V segment lost 6 bases and the J segment 7 bases; nucleotides outside the gene matches: 6. Looked up from germline, CDR1 is MNHEY and CDR2 is SVGAGI. The CDR3 DNA follows: TGTGCCAGCAGACGACAGGGGGCGGACAATTCACCCCTCCACTTT. Its protein product is CASRRQGADNSPLHF.

The chain carries TRBV21-1 and TRBJ2-3; no DNA check was done on the table's D call, TRBD2. TRBV21-1 is noted as a pseudogene. The CDR3 extends over 15 amino acids. CDR3 sequence: CASSRESVSTDTQYF. The CDR3 nucleotides are TGTGCCAGCAGCAGAGAGTCCGTGAGCACAGATACGCAGTATTTT.

This chain connects TRBV29-1 to TRBJ2-3, with D hard to call. Germline V gene data show CDR1 as SQVTM and CDR2 as ANQGSEA. The CDR3 has 14 residues. The V gene lost 0 bases and the J gene lost 2 bases, with 9 bases spanning the gap. The CDR3 is CSVEDTSPTDTQYF. DNA for the CDR3: TGCAGCGTTGAAGATACTTCTCCCACAGATACGCAGTATTTT.